This is a list of T cell receptor beta chains from one sample in a study of blood T cells in healthy people across ages. Using its own MiXCR run on the 5' RACE reads, TCRdb lists one record per CDR3 protein. The repertoire includes just under 550,000 distinct CDR3 sequences, under 30% of them detected once, and under 9% sits in the top ten. These data were likewise used in another study, on T cells of mothers and their children.

Sample: blood. The receptor set was obtained from a boy aged 5-17 years in good health. Each CDR3 is given with its conserved first and last residue. The order of the fields is J gene, D gene, clone size, V gene, CDR3 protein, CDR3 DNA. A D gene is named only where the DNA matches it firmly. Only part of the rows carry a size: once, few, many, or a class if the clone is expanded.

TRBJ1-6,.,.,TRBV6-5,CASLGAGTNSPLHF,TGTGCCAGCCTAGGGGCAGGGACCAATTCACCCCTCCACTTT
TRBJ2-1,TRBD2,.,TRBV5-5,CASSLTGTSGYNEQFF,TGTGCCAGCAGCTTGACCGGGACTAGCGGTTACAATGAGCAGTTCTTC
TRBJ1-4,.,.,TRBV7-2,CASSPARDPRTGKLFF,TGTGCCAGCAGCCCAGCCCGGGACCCCCGAACGGGAAAACTGTTTTTT
TRBJ1-4,TRBD1,.,TRBV27,CASRRTGSGEKLFF,TGTGCCAGCAGAAGGACAGGGTCGGGTGAAAAACTGTTTTTT
TRBJ2-7,.,.,TRBV28,CASTSGPGDEQYF,TGTGCCAGCACCTCCGGCCCTGGGGACGAGCAGTACTTC
TRBJ2-7,TRBD2,.,TRBV4-1,CASSHGTSGEPYEQYF,TGCGCCAGCAGCCACGGTACTAGCGGGGAACCCTACGAGCAGTACTTC
TRBJ2-1,TRBD2,.,TRBV7-2,CTSGKYNEQFF,TGCACTAGCGGGAAATACAATGAGCAGTTCTTC
TRBJ2-4,TRBD1,few,TRBV5-6,CASRIGQGKNIQYF,TGTGCCAGCAGGATAGGACAGGGGAAAAACATTCAGTACTTC
TRBJ1-1,TRBD1,.,TRBV6-5,CASSTQGANTEAFF,TGTGCCAGCAGTACGCAGGGGGCGAACACTGAAGCTTTCTTT
TRBJ2-5,TRBD2,.,TRBV5-1,CASSLRLAGQGLEETQYF,TGCGCCAGCAGCTTGAGATTAGCGGGTCAGGGCTTAGAAGAGACCCAGTACTTC
TRBJ1-4,.,.,TRBV5-1,CASSLAGSDEKLFF,TGCGCCAGCAGCTTGGCCGGGAGCGATGAAAAACTGTTTTTT
TRBJ1-5,.,few,TRBV28,CASSPPGPLLTVWQPQHF,TGTGCCAGCAGTCCCCCAGGGCCCTTGTTGACAGTCTGGCAGCCCCAGCATTTT
TRBJ2-3,TRBD2,many,TRBV5-6,CASLGLAGKYSTDTQYF,TGTGCCAGCCTCGGACTAGCGGGGAAGTATAGCACAGATACGCAGTATTTT
TRBJ1-1,.,few,TRBV6-5,CAIRRLLNTEAFF,TGTGCCATCAGGAGATTATTGAACACTGAAGCTTTCTTT
TRBJ2-5,.,.,TRBV29-1,CSVEVIGKETQYF,TGCAGCGTTGAAGTTATTGGTAAAGAGACCCAGTACTTC
TRBJ2-5,TRBD2,few,TRBV20-1,CSARGLAGGILETQYF,TGCAGTGCCAGAGGACTAGCGGGGGGCATATTAGAGACCCAGTACTTC
TRBJ2-7,.,.,TRBV5-1,CASSLDRDSTYEQYF,TGCGCCAGCAGCTTGGATCGCGACTCAACCTACGAGCAGTACTTC
TRBJ2-5,.,few,TRBV21-1,CASSKWGQDSAQETQYF,TGTGCCAGCAGCAAATGGGGCCAAGACAGCGCCCAAGAGACCCAGTACTTC
TRBJ1-1,.,.,TRBV10-3,CAISREMNTEAFF,TGTGCCATCAGCAGGGAGATGAACACTGAAGCTTTCTTT
TRBJ2-5,.,.,TRBV7-7,CASSPTVSSETQYF,TGTGCTAGCAGCCCGACAGTTTCCTCCGAGACCCAGTACTTC
TRBJ2-1,TRBD2,.,TRBV20-1,CSAGRLAGGLSSYNEQFF,TGCAGTGCAGGGAGGCTAGCGGGGGGGCTCAGCTCCTACAATGAGCAGTTCTTC
TRBJ2-1,TRBD1,few,TRBV9,CASSAGDRDYNEQFF,TGTGCCAGCAGCGCGGGGGACAGGGATTACAATGAGCAGTTCTTC
TRBJ2-3,TRBD1,.,TRBV6-4,CASRRQGEDTQYF,TGTGCCAGCAGAAGACAGGGGGAAGATACGCAGTATTTT
TRBJ2-5,.,.,TRBV29-1,CSVERPGFQETQYF,TGCAGCGTTGAAAGGCCGGGATTTCAAGAGACCCAGTACTTC
TRBJ2-4,.,.,TRBV24-1,CATSDTGGFQYF,TGTGCCACCAGTGATACCGGGGGTTTCCAGTACTTC
TRBJ2-5,.,few,TRBV11-2,CASSRLGREGQETQYF,TGTGCCAGCAGCCGACTCGGACGGGAAGGTCAAGAGACCCAGTACTTC
TRBJ2-5,TRBD2,.,TRBV9,CASSVTPAGGETQYF,TGTGCCAGCAGCGTAACCCCAGCGGGAGGGGAGACCCAGTACTTC
TRBJ2-5,TRBD2,few,TRBV4-3,CASSQALLLAGEQGETQYF,TGCGCCAGCAGCCAAGCCCTCCTTCTAGCGGGGGAGCAGGGGGAGACCCAGTACTTC
TRBJ2-2,TRBD1,.,TRBV6-1,CASSRQDRGAFTGELFF,TGTGCCAGCAGCCGTCAGGACAGGGGGGCTTTCACCGGGGAGCTGTTTTTT
TRBJ2-5,.,.,TRBV20-1,CSARESGPGETQYF,TGCAGTGCTAGAGAGAGTGGACCTGGGGAGACCCAGTACTTC
TRBJ2-1,.,.,TRBV6-6,CASSLRAGWENEQFF,TGTGCCAGCTCCCTGAGGGCAGGTTGGGAGAATGAGCAGTTCTTC
TRBJ2-1,TRBD1,few,TRBV24-1,CATGESRDRDPAGAPYNEQFF,TGTGCCACGGGGGAGAGTCGGGACAGGGACCCCGCTGGCGCACCTTACAATGAGCAGTTCTTC
TRBJ2-1,TRBD2,few,TRBV28,CASSARTSGNGNNEQFF,TGTGCCAGCAGTGCCCGGACTAGCGGGAATGGGAACAATGAGCAGTTCTTC
TRBJ2-7,.,.,TRBV4-1,CASSQEKASYEQYF,TGCGCCAGCAGCCAAGAAAAGGCCAGCTACGAGCAGTACTTC
TRBJ2-3,.,few,TRBV29-1,CSVGSAADTQYF,TGCAGCGTTGGCTCGGCCGCCGATACGCAGTATTTT
TRBJ1-1,.,.,TRBV28,CASTSGTFMNTEAFF,TGTGCCAGCACCTCTGGGACTTTTATGAACACTGAAGCTTTCTTT
TRBJ2-7,.,.,TRBV4-3,CASSQGQVGVYEQYF,TGCGCCAGCAGCCAAGGACAGGTCGGGGTCTACGAGCAGTACTTC
TRBJ1-2,.,.,TRBV6-1,CASSELGYTF,TGTGCCAGCAGTGAATTGGGCTACACCTTC
TRBJ2-7,.,.,TRBV7-9,CASTNGRQNSYEQYF,TGTGCCAGCACCAATGGGAGGCAGAATTCCTACGAGCAGTACTTC
TRBJ2-4,.,.,TRBV6-2/TRBV6-3,CASSYSLRTVIAKNIQYF,TGTGCCAGCAGTTACTCCCTTCGGACAGTGATAGCCAAAAACATTCAGTACTTC
TRBJ1-1,TRBD1,.,TRBV12-3/TRBV12-4,CASGEGQGSTEAFF,TGTGCCAGCGGTGAGGGACAGGGGAGCACTGAAGCTTTCTTT
TRBJ2-3,TRBD1,once,TRBV28,CASGEQGTDTQYF,TGTGCCAGCGGAGAACAGGGGACAGATACGCAGTATTTT
TRBJ1-4,.,few,TRBV9,CASSTGTGDEKLFF,TGTGCCAGCAGCACCGGGACCGGAGATGAAAAACTGTTTTTT
TRBJ2-1,.,many,TRBV24-1,CATSGGGSGNEQFF,TGTGCCACCAGTGGGGGGGGCAGTGGCAATGAGCAGTTCTTC
TRBJ2-2,.,.,TRBV27,CASSLLATGELFF,TGTGCCAGCAGTTTGCTAGCCACCGGGGAGCTGTTTTTT
TRBJ2-3,TRBD2,few,TRBV28,CASSLGGSGVSDTQYF,TGTGCCAGCAGTTTAGGAGGTAGCGGGGTCTCAGATACGCAGTATTTT
TRBJ1-4,.,.,TRBV20-1,CSAWGADEKLFF,TGCAGTGCTTGGGGTGCTGATGAAAAACTGTTTTTT
TRBJ2-7,.,.,TRBV3-1,CASSQVWDSTYEQYF,TGTGCCAGCAGCCAAGTTTGGGATTCGACCTACGAGCAGTACTTC
TRBJ2-5,TRBD1,.,TRBV28,CASTRTGYQETQYF,TGTGCCAGCACCAGGACAGGGTACCAAGAGACCCAGTACTTC
TRBJ2-3,TRBD2,.,TRBV7-2,CASTNSASGADTQYF,TGTGCCAGCACCAACTCCGCTAGCGGGGCAGATACGCAGTATTTT
TRBJ1-1,.,.,TRBV9,CASSVDSGEAFF,TGTGCCAGCAGCGTAGATTCAGGTGAAGCTTTCTTT
TRBJ1-6,.,few,TRBV7-9,CASSSESSPLHF,TGTGCCAGCAGCTCCGAGTCCTCACCCCTCCACTTT
TRBJ2-3,.,.,TRBV27,CASSLSVCSTDTQYF,TGTGCCAGCAGTTTATCGGTCTGTAGCACAGATACGCAGTATTTT
TRBJ2-7,TRBD1,few,TRBV20-1,CSATFLGDREYEQYF,TGCAGTGCTACCTTCCTCGGGGACAGGGAGTACGAGCAGTACTTC
TRBJ1-2,.,few,TRBV28,CASSRFRDTSLTF,TGTGCCAGCAGCCGCTTCCGGGACACTTCTCTAACCTTC